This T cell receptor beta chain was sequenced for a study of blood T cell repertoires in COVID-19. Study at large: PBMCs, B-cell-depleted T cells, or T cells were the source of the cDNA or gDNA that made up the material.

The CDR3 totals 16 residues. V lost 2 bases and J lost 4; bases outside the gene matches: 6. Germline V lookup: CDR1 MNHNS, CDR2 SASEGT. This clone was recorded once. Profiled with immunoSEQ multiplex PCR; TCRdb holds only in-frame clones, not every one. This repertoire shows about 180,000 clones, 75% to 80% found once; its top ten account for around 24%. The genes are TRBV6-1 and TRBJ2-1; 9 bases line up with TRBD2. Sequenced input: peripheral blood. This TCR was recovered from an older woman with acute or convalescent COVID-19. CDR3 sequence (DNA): TGTGCCAGCAGTGAAAGCGGGAGGCCAGCATACAATGAGCAGTTCTTC. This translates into CASSESGRPAYNEQFF.